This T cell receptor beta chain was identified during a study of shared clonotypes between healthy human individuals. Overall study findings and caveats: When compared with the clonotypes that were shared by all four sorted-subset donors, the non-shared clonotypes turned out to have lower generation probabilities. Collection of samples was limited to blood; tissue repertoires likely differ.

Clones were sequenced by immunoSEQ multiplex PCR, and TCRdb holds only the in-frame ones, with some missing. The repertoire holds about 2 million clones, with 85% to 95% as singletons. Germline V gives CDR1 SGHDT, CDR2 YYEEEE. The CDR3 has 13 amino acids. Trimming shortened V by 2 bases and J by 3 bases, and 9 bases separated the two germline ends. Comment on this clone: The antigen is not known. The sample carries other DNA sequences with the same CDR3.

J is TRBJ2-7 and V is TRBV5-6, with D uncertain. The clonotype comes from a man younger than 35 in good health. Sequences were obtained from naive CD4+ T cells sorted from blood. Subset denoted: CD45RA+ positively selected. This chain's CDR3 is CASSLSLYYEQYF. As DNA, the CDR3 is TGTGCCAGCAGCTTAAGCCTTTACTACGAGCAGTACTTC. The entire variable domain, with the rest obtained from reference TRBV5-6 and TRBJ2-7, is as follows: DAGVTQSPTHLIKTRGQQVTLRCSPKSGHDTVSWYQQALGQGPQFIFQYYEEEERQRGNFPDRFSGHQFPNYSSELNVNALLLGDSALYLCASSLSLYYEQYFGPGTRLTVT.